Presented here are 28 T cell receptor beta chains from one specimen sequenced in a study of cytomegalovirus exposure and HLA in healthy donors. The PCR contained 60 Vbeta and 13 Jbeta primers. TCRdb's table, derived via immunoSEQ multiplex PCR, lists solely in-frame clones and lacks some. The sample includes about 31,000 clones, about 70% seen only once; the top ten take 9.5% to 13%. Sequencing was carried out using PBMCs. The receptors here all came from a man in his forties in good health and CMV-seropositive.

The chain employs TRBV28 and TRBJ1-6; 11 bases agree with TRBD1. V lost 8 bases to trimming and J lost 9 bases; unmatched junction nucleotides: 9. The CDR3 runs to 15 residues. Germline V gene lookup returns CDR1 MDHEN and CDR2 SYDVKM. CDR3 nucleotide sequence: TGTGCCAGCCAACCGGGGGACAGGGGGGTTTCACCCCTCCACTTT. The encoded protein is CASQPGDRGVSPLHF.

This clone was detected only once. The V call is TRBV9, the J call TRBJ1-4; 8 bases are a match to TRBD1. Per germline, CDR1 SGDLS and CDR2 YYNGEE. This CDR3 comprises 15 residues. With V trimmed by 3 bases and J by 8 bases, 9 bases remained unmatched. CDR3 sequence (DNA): TGTGCCAGCAGCGGCCCGGTACAGGGGGGGGAAAAACTGTTTTTT. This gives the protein CASSGPVQGGEKLFF. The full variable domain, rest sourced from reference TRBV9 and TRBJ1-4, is DSGVTQTPKHLITATGQRVTLRCSPRSGDLSVYWYQQSLDQGLQFLIQYYNGEERAKGNILERFSAQQFPDLHSELNLSSLELGDSALYFCASSGPVQGGEKLFFGSGTQLSVL.

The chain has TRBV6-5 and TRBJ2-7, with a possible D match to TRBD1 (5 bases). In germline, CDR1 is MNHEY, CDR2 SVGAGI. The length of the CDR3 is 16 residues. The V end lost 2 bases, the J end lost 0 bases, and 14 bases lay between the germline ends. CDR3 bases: TGTGCCAGCAGTTACGGGGCCAGGGAAGGCTCCTACGAGCAGTACTTC. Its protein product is CASSYGAREGSYEQYF.

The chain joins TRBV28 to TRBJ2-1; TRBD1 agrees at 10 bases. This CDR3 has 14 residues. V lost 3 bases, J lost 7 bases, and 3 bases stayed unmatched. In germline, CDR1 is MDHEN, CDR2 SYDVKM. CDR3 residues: CASSLRQGANEQFF. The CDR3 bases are TGTGCCAGCAGTTTGAGACAGGGGGCGAATGAGCAGTTCTTC.

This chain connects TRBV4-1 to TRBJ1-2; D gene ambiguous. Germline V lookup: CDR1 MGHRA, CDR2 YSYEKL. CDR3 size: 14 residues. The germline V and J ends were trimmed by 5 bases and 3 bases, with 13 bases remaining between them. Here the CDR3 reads CASSISRGDYGYTF. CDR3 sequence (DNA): TGCGCCAGCAGCATTTCCCGGGGTGACTATGGCTACACCTTC.

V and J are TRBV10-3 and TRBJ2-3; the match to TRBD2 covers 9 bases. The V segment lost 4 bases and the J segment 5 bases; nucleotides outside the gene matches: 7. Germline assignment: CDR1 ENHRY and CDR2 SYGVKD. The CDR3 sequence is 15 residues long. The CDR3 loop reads CAISGGGAFIDTQYF. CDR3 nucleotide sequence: TGTGCCATCAGTGGCGGGGGGGCTTTTATAGATACGCAGTATTTT.

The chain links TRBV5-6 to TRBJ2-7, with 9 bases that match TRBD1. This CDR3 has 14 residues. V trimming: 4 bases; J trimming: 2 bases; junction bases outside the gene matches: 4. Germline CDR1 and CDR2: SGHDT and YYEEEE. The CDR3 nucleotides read TGTGCCAGCAGCCGGACAGGGGCCACCTACGAGCAGTACTTC. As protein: CASSRTGATYEQYF.

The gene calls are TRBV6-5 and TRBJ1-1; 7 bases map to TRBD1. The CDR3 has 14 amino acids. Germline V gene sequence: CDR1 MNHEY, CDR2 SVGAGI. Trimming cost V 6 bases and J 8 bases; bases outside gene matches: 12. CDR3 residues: CASRNGDSKVEAFF. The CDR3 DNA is TGTGCCAGCAGGAACGGGGACAGCAAAGTCGAAGCTTTCTTT.

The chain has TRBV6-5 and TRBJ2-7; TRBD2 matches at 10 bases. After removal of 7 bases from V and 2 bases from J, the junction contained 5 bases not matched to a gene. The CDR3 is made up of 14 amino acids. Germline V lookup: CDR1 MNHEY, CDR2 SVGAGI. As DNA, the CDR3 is TGTGCCAGCAAAGGACTAGCGGTAACCTACGAGCAGTACTTC. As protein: CASKGLAVTYEQYF.

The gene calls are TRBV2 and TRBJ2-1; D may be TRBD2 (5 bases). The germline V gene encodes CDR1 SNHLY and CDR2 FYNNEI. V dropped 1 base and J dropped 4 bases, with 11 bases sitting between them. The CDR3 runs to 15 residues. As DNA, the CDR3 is TGTGCCAGCAGTGAAGTAGGACCGGGGTACAATGAGCAGTTCTTC. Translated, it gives CASSEVGPGYNEQFF. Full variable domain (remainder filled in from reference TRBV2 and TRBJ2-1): EPEVTQTPSHQVTQMGQEVILRCVPISNHLYFYWYRQILGQKVEFLVSFYNNEISEKSEIFDDQFSVERPDGSNFTLKIRSTKLEDSAMYFCASSEVGPGYNEQFFGPGTRLTVL.

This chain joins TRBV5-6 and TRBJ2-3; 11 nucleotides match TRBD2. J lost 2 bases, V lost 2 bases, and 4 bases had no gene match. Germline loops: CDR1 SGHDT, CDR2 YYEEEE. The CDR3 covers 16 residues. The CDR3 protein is CASSFRTSGFTDTQYF. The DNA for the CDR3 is TGTGCCAGCAGCTTCCGGACTAGCGGGTTCACAGATACGCAGTATTTT.

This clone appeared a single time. CDR3 sequence reads: CASRDKDSGDNSPLHF. The CDR3 DNA reads TGTGCCAGCAGGGATAAGGACAGCGGTGATAATTCACCCCTCCACTTT. The gene calls are TRBV5-5 and TRBJ1-6, with D perhaps TRBD1 (6 bases). This CDR3 has 16 residues. V was pared by 5 bases and J by 5 bases, with 17 bases between. The germline CDR1 and CDR2 sequences are SGHKS and YYEKEE (reference sequence).

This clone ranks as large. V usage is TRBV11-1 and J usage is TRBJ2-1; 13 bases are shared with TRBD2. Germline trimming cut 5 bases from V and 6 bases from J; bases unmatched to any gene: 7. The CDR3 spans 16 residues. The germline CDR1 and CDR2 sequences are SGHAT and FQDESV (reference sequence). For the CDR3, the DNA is TGTGCCAGCAGCCCCACCGGGACTAGCGGGATCAATGAGCAGTTCTTC. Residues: CASSPTGTSGINEQFF.

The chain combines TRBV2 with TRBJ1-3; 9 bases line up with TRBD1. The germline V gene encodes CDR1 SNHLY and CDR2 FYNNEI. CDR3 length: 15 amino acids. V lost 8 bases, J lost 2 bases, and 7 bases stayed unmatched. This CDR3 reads CASLGQGFTGNTIYF. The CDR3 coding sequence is TGTGCCAGCCTGGGACAGGGTTTCACTGGAAACACCATATATTTT.

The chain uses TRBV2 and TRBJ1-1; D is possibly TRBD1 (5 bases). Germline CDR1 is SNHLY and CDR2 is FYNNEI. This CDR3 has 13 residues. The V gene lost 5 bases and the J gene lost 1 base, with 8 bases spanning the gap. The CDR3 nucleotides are TGTGCCAGCAGTAGCAGGGAGAACACTGAAGCTTTCTTT. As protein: CASSSRENTEAFF.

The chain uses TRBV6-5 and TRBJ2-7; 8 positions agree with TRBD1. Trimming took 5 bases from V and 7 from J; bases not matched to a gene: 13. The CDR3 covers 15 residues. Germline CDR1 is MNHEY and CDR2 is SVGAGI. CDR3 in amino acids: CASSPKSGGRVEQYF. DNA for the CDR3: TGTGCCAGCAGTCCAAAATCAGGGGGCCGGGTTGAGCAGTACTTC.

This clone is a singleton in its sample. CDR3: CASSVTGASYEQYF. For the CDR3, the DNA is TGTGCCAGCTCTGTGACAGGGGCCTCCTACGAGCAGTACTTC. V and J are TRBV6-1 and TRBJ2-7; the match to TRBD1 covers 8 bases. The V and J ends lost 8 bases and 0 bases, in that order; junction bases with no gene match: 6. Germline V gives CDR1 MNHNS, CDR2 SASEGT. CDR3 length: 14 residues.

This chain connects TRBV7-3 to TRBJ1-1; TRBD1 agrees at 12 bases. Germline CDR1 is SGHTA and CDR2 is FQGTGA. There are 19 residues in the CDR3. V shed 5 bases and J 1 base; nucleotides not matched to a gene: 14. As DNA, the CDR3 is TGTGCCAGCAGCGCGAAGGGGGGACAGGGGGCGCATAGGAACACTGAAGCTTTCTTT. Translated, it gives CASSAKGGQGAHRNTEAFF.

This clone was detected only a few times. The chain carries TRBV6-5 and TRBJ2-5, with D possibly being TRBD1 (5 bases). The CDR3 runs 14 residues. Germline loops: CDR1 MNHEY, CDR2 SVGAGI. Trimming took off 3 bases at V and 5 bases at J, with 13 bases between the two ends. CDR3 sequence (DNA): TGTGCCAGCAGTTATGGGGCCCTTCAGGAGACCCAGTACTTC. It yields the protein CASSYGALQETQYF.

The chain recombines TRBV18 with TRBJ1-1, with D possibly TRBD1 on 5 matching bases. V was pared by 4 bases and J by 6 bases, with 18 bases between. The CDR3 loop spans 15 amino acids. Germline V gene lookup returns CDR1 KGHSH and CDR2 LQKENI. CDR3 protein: CASSRNLEWGAEAFF. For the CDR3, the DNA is TGTGCCAGCTCACGGAACCTCGAATGGGGGGCTGAAGCTTTCTTT.

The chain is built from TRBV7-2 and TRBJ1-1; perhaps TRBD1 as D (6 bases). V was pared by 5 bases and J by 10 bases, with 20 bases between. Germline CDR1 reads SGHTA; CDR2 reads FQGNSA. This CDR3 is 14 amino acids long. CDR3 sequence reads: CASSPSGGLSSAFF. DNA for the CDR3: TGTGCCAGCAGCCCCAGCGGGGGCCTGTCCTCAGCTTTCTTT.

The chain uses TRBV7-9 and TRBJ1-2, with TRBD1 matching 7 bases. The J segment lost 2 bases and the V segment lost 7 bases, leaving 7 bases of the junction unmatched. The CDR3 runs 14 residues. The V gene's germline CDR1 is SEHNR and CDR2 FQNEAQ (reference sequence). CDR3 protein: CASNPTGKNYGYTF. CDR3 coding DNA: TGTGCCAGCAACCCGACAGGGAAAAACTATGGCTACACCTTC.

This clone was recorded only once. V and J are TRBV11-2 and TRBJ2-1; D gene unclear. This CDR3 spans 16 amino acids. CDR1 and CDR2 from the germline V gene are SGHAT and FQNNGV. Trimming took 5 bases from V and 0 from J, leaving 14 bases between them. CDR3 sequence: CASSPRGASSYNEQFF. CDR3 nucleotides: TGTGCCAGCAGCCCGCGAGGAGCGAGCTCCTACAATGAGCAGTTCTTC.

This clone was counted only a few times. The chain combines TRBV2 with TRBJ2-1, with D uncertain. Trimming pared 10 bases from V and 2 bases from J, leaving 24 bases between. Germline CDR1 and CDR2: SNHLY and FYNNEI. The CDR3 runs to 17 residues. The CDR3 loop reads CATRPGLPSVTYNEQFF. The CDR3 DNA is TGTGCCACCCGGCCGGGTTTACCATCAGTAACCTACAATGAGCAGTTCTTC.

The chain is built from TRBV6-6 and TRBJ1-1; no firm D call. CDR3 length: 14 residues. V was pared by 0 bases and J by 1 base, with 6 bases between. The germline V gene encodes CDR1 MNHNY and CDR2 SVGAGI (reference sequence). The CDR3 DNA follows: TGTGCCAGCAGTTACTCGCCGAGGAACACTGAAGCTTTCTTT. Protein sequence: CASSYSPRNTEAFF.

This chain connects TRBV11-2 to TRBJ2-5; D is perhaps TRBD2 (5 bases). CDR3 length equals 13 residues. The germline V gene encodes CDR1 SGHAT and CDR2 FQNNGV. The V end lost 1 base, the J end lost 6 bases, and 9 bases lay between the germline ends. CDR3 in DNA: TGTGCCAGCAGCTTAGGTGGGAGCAAGACCCAGTACTTC. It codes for CASSLGGSKTQYF.

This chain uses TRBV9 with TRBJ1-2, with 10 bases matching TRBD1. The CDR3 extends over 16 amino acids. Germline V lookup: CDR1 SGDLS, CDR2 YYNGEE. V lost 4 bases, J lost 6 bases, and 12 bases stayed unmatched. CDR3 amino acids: CASSFSRTGGLNGYTF. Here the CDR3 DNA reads TGTGCCAGCAGCTTTTCCCGGACAGGGGGATTAAATGGCTACACCTTC.

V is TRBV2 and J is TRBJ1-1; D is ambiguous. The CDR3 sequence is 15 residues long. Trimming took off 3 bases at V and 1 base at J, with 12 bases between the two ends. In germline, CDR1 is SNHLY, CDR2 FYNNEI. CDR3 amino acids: CASSDFGYSNTEAFF. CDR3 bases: TGTGCCAGCAGTGACTTCGGTTACTCGAACACTGAAGCTTTCTTT.